Each of the 8 T cell receptor beta chains below was sequenced from the same sample in a study of cytomegalovirus exposure and HLA in healthy donors. The PCR contained 60 Vbeta and 13 Jbeta primers. Sequencing used immunoSEQ multiplex PCR; TCRdb keeps in-frame clones, though not all of them. Of 160,000 or so clones in the sample, 75% to 90% were seen once. Sequencing input: PBMCs. The receptors here all came from a male donor in good health and CMV-seropositive.

This clone was detected once. The chain employs TRBV7-2 and TRBJ2-7; 13 bases align to TRBD2. CDR1 SGHTA and CDR2 FQGNSA come from the germline V gene. The CDR3 length is 15 residues. V shed 6 bases and J 5 bases; nucleotides not matched to a gene: 7. The CDR3: CASRETSGRQNEQYF. DNA for the CDR3: TGTGCCAGCAGAGAGACTAGCGGGAGGCAAAACGAGCAGTACTTC.

V and J are TRBV5-4 and TRBJ2-5; 9 positions match TRBD2. Germline lookup yields CDR1 SGHNT and CDR2 YYREEE (reference sequence). After removal of 5 bases from V and 3 bases from J, the junction contained 11 bases not matched to a gene. The CDR3 spans 16 residues. CDR3 bases: TGTGCCAGCAGTTACCGACTAGCGGACGGTAAAGAGACCCAGTACTTC. Its protein product is CASSYRLADGKETQYF.

This sequence joins TRBV13 and TRBJ2-3; 16 bases are shared with TRBD2. Trimming took 4 bases from V and 5 from J; bases not matched to a gene: 6. This CDR3 has 17 amino acids. Germline assignment: CDR1 PRHDT and CDR2 FYEKMQ (reference sequence). CDR3 residues: CASSSGTSGRAVDTQYF. CDR3 bases: TGTGCCAGCAGCTCCGGGACTAGCGGGAGGGCCGTAGATACGCAGTATTTT.

The chain is built from TRBV6-5 and TRBJ2-7, with D possibly matching TRBD2 (6 bases). The CDR3 has 15 amino acids. Between the trimmed V and J ends, which lost 0 bases and 4 bases, there was a span of 13 bases. The germline CDR1 and CDR2 sequences are MNHEY and SVGAGI. CDR3: CASSYSPLGGYEQYF. In nucleotides, the CDR3 is TGTGCCAGCAGTTACTCACCCCTCGGGGGTTACGAGCAGTACTTC.

In DNA form, the CDR3 reads TGTGCCAGCTCATCCGGGACAGGGCCTGGAAACACCATATATTTT. Residues: CASSSGTGPGNTIYF. The chain has TRBV18 and TRBJ1-3; 9 bases are shared with TRBD1. The germline V gene has CDR1 KGHSH and CDR2 LQKENI. With V trimmed by 5 bases and J by 2 bases, 4 bases remained unmatched. The CDR3 is 15 amino acids.

The rearrangement links TRBV6-4 to TRBJ2-2; 11 bases fit TRBD2. CDR3 length: 16 residues. V lost 6 bases, J lost 4 bases, and 7 bases stayed unmatched. In germline, CDR1 is MRHNA, CDR2 SNTAGT. The CDR3 protein is CASSVLAGVGTGELFF. Written as DNA, the CDR3 is TGTGCCAGCAGCGTACTAGCGGGAGTGGGCACCGGGGAGCTGTTTTTT.

The DNA of the CDR3 is TGCGCCAGCAGCTTGGATCGAGGACTTGGCTACACCTTC. Its translation: CASSLDRGLGYTF. The rearrangement uses TRBV5-1 and TRBJ1-2, with D unclear. V was shortened by 0 bases and J by 7 bases, with 10 bases between the two germline ends. Germline CDR1 SGHRS, CDR2 YFSETQ. There are 13 residues in the CDR3.

The chain is built from TRBV30 and TRBJ1-3; D might be TRBD1 (5 bases). The germline V gene encodes CDR1 GTSNPN and CDR2 SVGIG (reference sequence). This CDR3 spans 18 amino acids. V lost 2 bases, J lost 0 bases, and 20 bases lay in between. The CDR3 spells CAWSRTTGTASSGNTIYF. The CDR3 DNA reads as TGTGCCTGGAGTAGGACTACCGGGACGGCCAGCTCTGGAAACACCATATATTTT.